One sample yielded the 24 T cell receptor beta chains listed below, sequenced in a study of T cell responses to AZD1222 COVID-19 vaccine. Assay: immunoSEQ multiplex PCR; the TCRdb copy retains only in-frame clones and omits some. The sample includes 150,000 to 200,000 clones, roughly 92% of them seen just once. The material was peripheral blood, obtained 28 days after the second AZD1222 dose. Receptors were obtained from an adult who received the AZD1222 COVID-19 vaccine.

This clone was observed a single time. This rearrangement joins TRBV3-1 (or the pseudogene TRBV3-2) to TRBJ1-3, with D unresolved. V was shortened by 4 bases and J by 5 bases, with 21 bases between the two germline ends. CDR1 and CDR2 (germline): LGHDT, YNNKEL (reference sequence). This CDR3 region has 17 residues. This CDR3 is CASSRHDTGVARNTIYF. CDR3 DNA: TGTGCCAGCAGCCGACACGATACCGGGGTGGCAAGAAACACCATATATTTT.

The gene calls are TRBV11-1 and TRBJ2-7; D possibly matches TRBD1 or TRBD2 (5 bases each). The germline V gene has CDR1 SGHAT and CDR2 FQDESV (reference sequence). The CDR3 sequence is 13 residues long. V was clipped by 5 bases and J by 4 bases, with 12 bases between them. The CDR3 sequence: CASSPGQGYEQYF. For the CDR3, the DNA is TGTGCCAGCAGCCCGGGGCAGGGTTACGAGCAGTACTTC.

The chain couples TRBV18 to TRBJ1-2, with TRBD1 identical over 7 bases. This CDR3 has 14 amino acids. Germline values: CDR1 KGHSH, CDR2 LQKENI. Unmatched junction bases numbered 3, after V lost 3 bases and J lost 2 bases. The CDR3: CASSPDRDNYGYTF. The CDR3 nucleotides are TGTGCCAGCTCACCCGACAGGGACAACTATGGCTACACCTTC. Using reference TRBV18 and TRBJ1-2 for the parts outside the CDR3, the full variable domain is NAGVMQNPRHLVRRRGQEARLRCSPMKGHSHVYWYRQLPEEGLKFMVYLQKENIIDESGMPKERFSAEFPKEGPSILRIQQVVRGDSAAYFCASSPDRDNYGYTFGSGTRLTVV.

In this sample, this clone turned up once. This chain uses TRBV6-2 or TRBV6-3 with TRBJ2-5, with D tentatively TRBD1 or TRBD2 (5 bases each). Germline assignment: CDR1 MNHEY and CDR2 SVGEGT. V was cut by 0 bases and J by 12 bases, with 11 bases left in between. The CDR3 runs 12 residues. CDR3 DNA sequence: TGTGCCAGCAGTTACTCGAGGGACCCAGAGTACTTC. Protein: CASSYSRDPEYF.

The CDR3 sequence: CASSVQPNTGELFF. The DNA of the CDR3 is TGTGCCAGCAGCGTACAACCGAACACCGGGGAGCTGTTTTTT. This chain links TRBV9 with TRBJ2-2, with D unclear. The CDR3 length is 14 residues. With 1 base removed from V and 0 bases from J, the gap between germline ends came to 4 bases. The germline V gene has CDR1 SGDLS and CDR2 YYNGEE.

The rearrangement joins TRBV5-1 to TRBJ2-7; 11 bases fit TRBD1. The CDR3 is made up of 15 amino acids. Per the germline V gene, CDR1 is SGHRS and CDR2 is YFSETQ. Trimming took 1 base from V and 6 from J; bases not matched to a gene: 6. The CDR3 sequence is CASSLSGTGGGEQYF. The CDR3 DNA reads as TGCGCCAGCAGCTTGAGTGGGACAGGGGGAGGCGAGCAGTACTTC.

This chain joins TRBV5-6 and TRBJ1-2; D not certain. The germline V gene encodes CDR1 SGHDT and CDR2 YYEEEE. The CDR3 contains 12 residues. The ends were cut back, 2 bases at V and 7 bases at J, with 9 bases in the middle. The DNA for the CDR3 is TGTGCCAGCAGCTTTGATCGGGTTGGCTACACCTTC. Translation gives CASSFDRVGYTF.

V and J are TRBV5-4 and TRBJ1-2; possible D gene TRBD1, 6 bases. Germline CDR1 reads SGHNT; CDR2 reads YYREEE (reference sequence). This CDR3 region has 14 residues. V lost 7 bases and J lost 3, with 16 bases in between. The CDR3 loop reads CASGPGHSDYGYTF. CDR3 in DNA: TGTGCCAGCGGACCGGGACATTCCGACTATGGCTACACCTTC.

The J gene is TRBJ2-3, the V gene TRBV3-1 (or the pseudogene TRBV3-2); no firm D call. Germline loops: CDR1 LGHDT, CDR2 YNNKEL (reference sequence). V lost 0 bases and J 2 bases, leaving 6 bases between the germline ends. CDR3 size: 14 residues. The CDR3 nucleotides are TGTGCCAGCAGCCAAGATCTCCACACAGATACGCAGTATTTT. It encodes CASSQDLHTDTQYF.

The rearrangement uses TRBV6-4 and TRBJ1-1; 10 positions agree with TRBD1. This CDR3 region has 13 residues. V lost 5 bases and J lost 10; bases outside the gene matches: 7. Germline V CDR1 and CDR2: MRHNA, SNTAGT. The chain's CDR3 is CASSPDRGLGAFF. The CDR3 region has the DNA TGTGCCAGCAGTCCCGACAGGGGGCTAGGAGCTTTCTTT.

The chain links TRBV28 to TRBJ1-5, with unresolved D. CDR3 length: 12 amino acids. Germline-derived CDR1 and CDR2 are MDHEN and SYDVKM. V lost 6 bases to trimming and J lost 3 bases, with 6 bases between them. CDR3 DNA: TGTGCCAGCAGACCCACCAATCAGCCCCAGCATTTT. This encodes CASRPTNQPQHF.

The CDR3 is CASSLMGGYGYTF. CDR3 coding DNA: TGTGCCAGCAGTTTGATGGGAGGCTATGGCTACACCTTC. The chain uses TRBV27 and TRBJ1-2; D gene ambiguous. The germline V gene encodes CDR1 MNHEY and CDR2 SMNVEV (reference sequence). The CDR3 loop spans 13 amino acids. V was trimmed by 3 bases and J by 4 bases, leaving 9 bases between them.

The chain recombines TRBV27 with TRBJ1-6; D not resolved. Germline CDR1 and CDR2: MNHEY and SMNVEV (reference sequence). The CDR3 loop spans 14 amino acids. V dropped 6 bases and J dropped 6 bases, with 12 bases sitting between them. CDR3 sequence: CASSKTWSNSPLHF. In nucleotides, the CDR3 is TGTGCCAGCAGCAAAACTTGGAGTAATTCACCCCTCCACTTT.

In DNA form, the CDR3 reads TGTGCCTGGAGTTTCGGACGGAACTATGGCTACACCTTC. Protein sequence: CAWSFGRNYGYTF. The genes are TRBV30 and TRBJ1-2; no firm D call. V was clipped by 2 bases and J by 2 bases, with 9 bases between them. CDR1 GTSNPN and CDR2 SVGIG come from the germline V gene (reference sequence). This CDR3 contains 13 residues.

CDR3 in DNA: TGTGCCAGCAGGAGAGGGGGGAGTTCCTACGAGCAGTACTTC. It encodes CASRRGGSSYEQYF. V usage is TRBV28 and J usage is TRBJ2-7; tentatively, D is TRBD1 or TRBD2 (6 bases each). The V end was cut by 6 bases, the J end by 1 base, with 13 bases between. Germline assignment: CDR1 MDHEN and CDR2 SYDVKM. The CDR3 totals 14 residues.

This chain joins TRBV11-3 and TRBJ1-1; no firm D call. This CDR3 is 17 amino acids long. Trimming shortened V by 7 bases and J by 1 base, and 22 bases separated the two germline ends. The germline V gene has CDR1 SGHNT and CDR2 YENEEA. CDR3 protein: CASTHRSGLMGNTEAFF. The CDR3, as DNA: TGTGCCAGCACCCACCGGTCGGGATTGATGGGGAACACTGAAGCTTTCTTT.

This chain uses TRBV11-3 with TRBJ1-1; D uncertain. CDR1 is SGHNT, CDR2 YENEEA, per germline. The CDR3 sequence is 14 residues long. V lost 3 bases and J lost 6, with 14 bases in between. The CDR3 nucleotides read TGTGCCAGCAGCTTGGTCACCACGGGCGCTGAAGCTTTCTTT. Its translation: CASSLVTTGAEAFF.

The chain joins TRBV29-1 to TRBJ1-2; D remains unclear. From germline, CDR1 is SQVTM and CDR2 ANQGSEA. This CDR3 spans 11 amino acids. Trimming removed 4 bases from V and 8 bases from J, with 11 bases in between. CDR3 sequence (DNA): TGCAGCGTTGGGCTGGGTCGGGGCTACACCTTC. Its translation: CSVGLGRGYTF.

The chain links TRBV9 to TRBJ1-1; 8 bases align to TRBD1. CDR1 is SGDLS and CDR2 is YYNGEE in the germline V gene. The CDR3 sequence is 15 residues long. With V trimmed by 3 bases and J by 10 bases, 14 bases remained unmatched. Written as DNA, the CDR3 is TGTGCCAGCAGCGCCGTAGACAGGGGTATTCGGTCAGCTTTCTTT. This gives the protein CASSAVDRGIRSAFF.

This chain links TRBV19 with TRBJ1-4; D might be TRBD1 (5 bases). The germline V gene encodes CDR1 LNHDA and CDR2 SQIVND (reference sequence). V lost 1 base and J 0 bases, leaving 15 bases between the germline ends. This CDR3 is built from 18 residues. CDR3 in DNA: TGTGCCAGTAGTATAGGACAGCGACGCCGGGCAACTAATGAAAAACTGTTTTTT. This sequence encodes CASSIGQRRRATNEKLFF.

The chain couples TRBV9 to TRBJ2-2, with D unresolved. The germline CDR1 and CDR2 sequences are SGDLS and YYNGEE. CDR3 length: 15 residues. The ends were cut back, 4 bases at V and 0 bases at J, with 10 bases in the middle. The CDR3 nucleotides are TGTGCCAGCAGCCTAACCTCCGCGAACACCGGGGAGCTGTTTTTT. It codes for CASSLTSANTGELFF.

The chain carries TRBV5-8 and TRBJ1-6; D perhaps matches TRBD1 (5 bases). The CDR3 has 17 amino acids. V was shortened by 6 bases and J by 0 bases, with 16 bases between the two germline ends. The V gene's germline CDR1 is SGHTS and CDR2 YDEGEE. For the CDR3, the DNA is TGTGCCAGCAATTACGACCGGGGGATCTCCTATAATTCACCCCTCCACTTT. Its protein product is CASNYDRGISYNSPLHF.

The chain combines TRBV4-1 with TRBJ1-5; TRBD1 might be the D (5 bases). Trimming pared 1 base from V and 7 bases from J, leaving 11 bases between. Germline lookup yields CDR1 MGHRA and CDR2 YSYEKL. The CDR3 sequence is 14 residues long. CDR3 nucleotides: TGCGCCAGCAGCCAAGTTCGGGGCGAGCAGCCCCAGCATTTT. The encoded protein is CASSQVRGEQPQHF.

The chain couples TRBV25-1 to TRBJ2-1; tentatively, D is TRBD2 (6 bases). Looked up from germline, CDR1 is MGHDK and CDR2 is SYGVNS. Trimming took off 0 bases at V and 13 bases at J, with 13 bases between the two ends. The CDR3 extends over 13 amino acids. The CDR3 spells CASSEYLGRPQFF. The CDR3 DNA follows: TGTGCCAGCAGTGAATACCTCGGGAGACCACAGTTCTTC. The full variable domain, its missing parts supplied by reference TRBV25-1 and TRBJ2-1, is EADIYQTPRYLVIGTGKKITLECSQTMGHDKMYWYQQDPGMELHLIHYSYGVNSTEKGDLSSESTVSRIRTEHFPLTLESARPSHTSQYLCASSEYLGRPQFFGPGTRLTVL.